This T cell receptor (beta chain) stems from a study of patients and donors after allogeneic stem cell transplantation. From the RT-PCR reads, TCRdb called clonotypes with MiXCR, one entry per CDR3 protein. The sample yields roughly 960,000 distinct CDR3 sequences, approximately 19% seen once. From germline, CDR1 is LNHDA and CDR2 SQIVND (reference sequence). CDR3 length: 14 amino acids. V gave up 6 bases and J gave up 2 bases; unmatched junction bases: 2. This clonotype occurred a few times. The chain combines TRBV19 with TRBJ2-1; 9 nucleotides match TRBD2. This sequence originates from a human donor who was either an allogeneic HSCT recipient or a stem cell or donor lymphocyte infusion donor (not recorded which). It is not recorded whose cells these are; they may come from a transplant donor. The sample was blood, either unsorted or a sorted T cell fraction (not recorded which). The CDR3 sequence is CASRRGGAYNEQFF. The CDR3 DNA reads TGTGCCAGTAGGCGCGGGGGGGCCTACAATGAGCAGTTCTTC.